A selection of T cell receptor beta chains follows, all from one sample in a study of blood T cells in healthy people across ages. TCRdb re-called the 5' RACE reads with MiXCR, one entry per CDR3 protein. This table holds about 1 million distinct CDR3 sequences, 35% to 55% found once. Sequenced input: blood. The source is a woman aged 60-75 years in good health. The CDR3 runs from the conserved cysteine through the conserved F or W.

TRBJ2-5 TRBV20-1 CSARVGSQPQETQYF
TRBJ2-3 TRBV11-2 CASSPDSAFSTDTQYF
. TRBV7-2 CASSFLTGTHHYEQYF
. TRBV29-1 CSAQRGRGETQYF
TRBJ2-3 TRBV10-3 CAISDRVLDTDTQYF
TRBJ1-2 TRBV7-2 CASSKGQGQSDSNYGYTF
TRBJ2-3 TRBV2 CATQLDTQYF
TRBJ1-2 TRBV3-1 CASSQFSGYTF
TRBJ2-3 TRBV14 CASSSDRDRTDTQYF
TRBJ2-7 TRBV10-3 CAISEGDRAAYEQYF
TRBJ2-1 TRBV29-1 CSAGVLADNEQFF
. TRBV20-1 CSATGQQETQFF
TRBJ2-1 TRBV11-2 CASSPRRTSGTYSINNEQFF
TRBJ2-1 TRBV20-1 CSASSGTSGRNEQFF
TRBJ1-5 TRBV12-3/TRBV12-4 CASRGLTGVYQPQHF
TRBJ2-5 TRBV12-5 CASRGGKETQYF
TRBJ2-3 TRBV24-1 CATSDEVAGAGDTQNF
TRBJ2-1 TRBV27 CASSLFTSGSYNEQFF
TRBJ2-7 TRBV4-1 CASSSLTHYEQYF
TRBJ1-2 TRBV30 CACRQGGYTF
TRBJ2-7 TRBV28 CASSLIGTSAMYEQYF
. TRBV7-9 CASSLGGLPSSYNEQYF
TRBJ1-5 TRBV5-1 CASSLDSNSNQPQHF
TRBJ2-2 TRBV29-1 CSVAVSTGELFF
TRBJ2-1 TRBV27 CASSLRGTGLGTNEQFF
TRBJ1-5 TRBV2 CASGLGGQPQHF
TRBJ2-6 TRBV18 CASSERTSVLSGANVLTF
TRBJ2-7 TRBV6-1 CASSEVGVYEQYF
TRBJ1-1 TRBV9 CASSIGQGKTEAFF